A selection of T cell receptor beta chains follows, all from one sample in a study of blood T cell repertoires in COVID-19. Profiled with immunoSEQ multiplex PCR; TCRdb holds only in-frame clones, not every one. The table lists a few hundred thousand clones, 85% to 90% of them singletons. Sequenced material: PBMCs or T cells enriched from blood (not recorded which). These receptors were obtained from a woman aged 18-35 years who had recovered from COVID-19. The CDR3 runs from the conserved cysteine through the conserved F or W. D genes are given only for firm matches. The size of a clone is reported for some rows only, either as once, few or many, or as a class for expanded clones.

v_gene	abundance	d_gene	j_gene	CDR3aa	CDR3nt
TRBV5-1	-	-	TRBJ1-1	CASSLKLDTEAFF	TGCGCCAGCAGCTTGAAACTGGACACTGAAGCTTTCTTT
TRBV6-4	-	TRBD2	TRBJ2-7	CASSSEAPSGHEQYF	TGTGCCAGCTCCTCAGAGGCTCCTAGCGGCCACGAGCAGTACTTC
TRBV19	-	-	TRBJ2-2	CASSTQGFGELFF	TGTGCCAGTAGCACACAGGGTTTCGGGGAGCTGTTTTTT
TRBV13	-	TRBD1	TRBJ1-2	CASGQGPYGYTF	TGTGCCAGCGGACAGGGCCCCTATGGCTACACCTTC
TRBV5-4	-	TRBD2	TRBJ2-3	CASSFFLGTSGGAIDTQYF	TGTGCCAGCAGCTTTTTTCTCGGGACTAGCGGGGGGGCTATAGATACGCAGTATTTT
TRBV2	-	TRBD2	TRBJ2-2	CASSDRPSGEPNTGELFF	TGTGCCAGCAGTGATCGTCCTAGCGGAGAACCGAACACCGGGGAGCTGTTTTTT
TRBV7-9	-	TRBD1	TRBJ1-2	CASSLDRLGQGYGYTF	TGTGCCAGCAGCTTAGACAGGTTGGGACAGGGATATGGCTACACCTTC
TRBV5-4	-	-	TRBJ2-1	CASSLELVAAYNEQFF	TGTGCCAGCAGCTTGGAGTTGGTGGCAGCCTACAATGAGCAGTTCTTC
TRBV6-2/TRBV6-3	-	TRBD1	TRBJ2-6	CASSQVTSRDRSGANVLTF	TGTGCCAGCAGTCAGGTTACGTCCCGGGACAGGTCTGGGGCCAACGTCCTGACTTTC
TRBV10-3	-	TRBD1	TRBJ2-7	CAISGIKDRVSYEQYF	TGTGCCATCAGTGGGATTAAGGACAGGGTGTCCTACGAGCAGTACTTC
TRBV27	once	-	TRBJ1-1	CASSWAQNTEAFF	TGTGCCAGCAGTTGGGCTCAGAACACTGAAGCTTTCTTT
TRBV4-1	-	-	TRBJ1-1	CASSQSAPNTEAFF	TGCGCCAGCAGCCAAAGCGCGCCGAACACTGAAGCTTTCTTT
TRBV6-5	-	TRBD2	TRBJ2-7	CASRQAGAITYEQYF	TGTGCCAGCAGACAAGCGGGGGCAATAACCTACGAGCAGTACTTC
TRBV9	-	-	TRBJ1-1	CASSVERGGGEVDTEAFF	TGTGCCAGCAGCGTAGAACGGGGCGGGGGCGAAGTGGACACTGAAGCTTTCTTT
TRBV15	-	-	TRBJ1-4	CATRARGTNEKLFF	TGTGCCACCAGGGCCAGAGGGACTAATGAAAAACTGTTTTTT
TRBV3-1/TRBV3-2	-	TRBD1	TRBJ1-1	CASSGTQGGHTEAFF	TGTGCCAGCAGCGGGACGCAGGGGGGTCACACTGAAGCTTTCTTT
TRBV29-1	-	TRBD2	TRBJ2-3	CSVDTSGSTDTQYF	TGCAGCGTTGATACTAGCGGTAGCACAGATACGCAGTATTTT
TRBV5-1	few	TRBD1	TRBJ1-1	CASIRDSEAFF	TGCGCCAGCATCCGGGACAGTGAAGCTTTCTTT
TRBV6-5	-	-	TRBJ2-7	CASRYEYEQYF	TGTGCCAGCCGGTATGAGTACGAGCAGTACTTC
TRBV25-1	-	-	TRBJ2-5	CASSELNGQETQYF	TGTGCCAGCAGTGAATTAAACGGCCAAGAGACCCAGTACTTC
TRBV29-1	-	-	TRBJ1-2	CSVDTDYGYTF	TGCAGCGTTGATACGGACTATGGCTACACCTTC
TRBV5-1	-	TRBD1	TRBJ1-5	CASSQTGAPNQPQHF	TGCGCCAGCAGCCAGACAGGGGCCCCCAATCAGCCCCAGCATTTT
TRBV21-1	-	-	TRBJ1-1	CASSRGTETGATEAFF	TGTGCCAGCAGCAGGGGAACCGAGACAGGGGCTACTGAAGCTTTCTTT
TRBV7-7	-	TRBD1	TRBJ1-5	CASSLTLGQAIQPQHF	TGTGCTAGCAGCTTAACACTGGGACAGGCGATTCAGCCCCAGCATTTT
TRBV7-9	-	-	TRBJ2-7	CASSARGTFYEQYF	TGTGCCAGCAGCGCCAGGGGCACCTTCTACGAGCAGTACTTC
TRBV6-5	-	TRBD1	TRBJ1-5	CASRSGTVSNQPQHF	TGTGCCAGCAGATCCGGGACAGTTAGCAATCAGCCCCAGCATTTT
TRBV5-1	-	TRBD1	TRBJ2-4	CASSSGQGSDIQYF	TGCGCCAGCAGCTCCGGACAGGGTAGTGACATTCAGTACTTC
TRBV5-6	once	TRBD1	TRBJ1-2	CASTLTGTGANYGYTF	TGTGCCAGCACCCTGACCGGGACAGGAGCTAACTATGGCTACACCTTC
TRBV2	-	-	TRBJ2-7	CASSEVRGASYEQYF	TGTGCCAGCAGTGAGGTACGCGGGGCGTCCTACGAGCAGTACTTC
TRBV30	-	-	TRBJ1-2	CAWTQGYGYTF	TGTGCCTGGACACAGGGATATGGCTACACCTTC
TRBV2	-	TRBD1	TRBJ1-1	CASRGTGGTEAFF	TGTGCCAGCAGGGGGACAGGGGGCACTGAAGCTTTCTTT
TRBV4-1	-	TRBD1	TRBJ2-3	CASSHQTGGEDTQYF	TGCGCCAGCAGCCACCAGACAGGGGGCGAAGATACGCAGTATTTT
TRBV5-6	once	TRBD1	TRBJ2-7	CASSLAPGQGNEQYF	TGTGCCAGCAGCTTGGCCCCGGGACAGGGGAACGAGCAGTACTTC
TRBV5-6	-	TRBD2	TRBJ2-1	CASRGTSGDKDTYEQFF	TGTGCCAGCAGGGGCACTAGCGGGGATAAGGACACGTATGAGCAGTTCTTC
TRBV6-5	-	TRBD1	TRBJ1-2	CASSQGANYGYTF	TGTGCCAGCAGCCAGGGGGCTAACTATGGCTACACCTTC
TRBV5-6	-	TRBD2	TRBJ2-3	CASSSPRGGDTQYF	TGTGCCAGCAGCTCGCCACGGGGGGGAGATACGCAGTATTTT
TRBV27	-	TRBD2	TRBJ2-3	CASSHLAGVTDTQYF	TGTGCCAGCAGTCACCTAGCGGGGGTGACAGATACGCAGTATTTT
TRBV12-3/TRBV12-4	-	-	TRBJ1-1	CASSTGFNEAFF	TGTGCCAGCAGTACAGGTTTCAATGAAGCTTTCTTT
TRBV12-3/TRBV12-4	-	-	TRBJ1-2	CASSLGQGFGYTF	TGTGCCAGCAGTTTGGGTCAGGGTTTCGGCTACACCTTC
TRBV24-1	-	TRBD2	TRBJ2-3	CATQTSGGTDTQYF	TGTGCCACCCAGACTAGCGGGGGCACAGATACGCAGTATTTT
TRBV28	-	TRBD1	TRBJ2-5	CASSRGQGQETQYF	TGTGCCAGCAGCCGTGGACAGGGACAAGAGACCCAGTACTTC
TRBV18	-	-	TRBJ1-4	CASSPTRVEKLFF	TGTGCCAGCTCACCAACCAGGGTTGAAAAACTGTTTTTT
TRBV5-1	-	-	TRBJ1-6	CASMAGWDSPLHF	TGCGCCAGCATGGCAGGTTGGGATTCACCCCTCCACTTT
TRBV5-1	-	-	TRBJ2-2	CASSLALTLTGELFF	TGCGCCAGCAGCTTGGCCCTAACCCTGACCGGGGAGCTGTTTTTT
TRBV2	-	TRBD1	TRBJ1-1	CASTGTGVSRF	TGTGCCAGCACCGGGACAGGGGTTAGCCGGTTT
TRBV27	once	TRBD1	TRBJ2-5	CASSFSVTGTSETQYF	TGTGCCAGCAGTTTCTCTGTGACAGGGACATCAGAGACCCAGTACTTC
TRBV4-1	-	-	TRBJ1-1	CASSHTPGTEAFF	TGCGCCAGCAGCCATACCCCGGGGACTGAAGCTTTCTTT
TRBV3-1/TRBV3-2	-	TRBD1	TRBJ2-7	CASSRGQGRYEQYF	TGTGCCAGCAGCCGGGGACAGGGTCGCTACGAGCAGTACTTC
TRBV12-5	-	TRBD1	TRBJ2-5	CASGSPGQGGETQYF	TGTGCTAGTGGTTCTCCGGGACAGGGGGGCGAGACCCAGTACTTC
TRBV12-1	-	-	TRBJ2-7	CASSSNGGSYEQYF	TGTGCCAGCAGCTCTAACGGGGGGTCCTACGAGCAGTACTTC
TRBV29-1	-	-	TRBJ1-1	CSVEATNTEAFF	TGCAGCGTTGAGGCAACAAACACTGAAGCTTTCTTT
TRBV30	-	-	TRBJ1-2	CAWSGSRYGYTF	TGTGCCTGGAGTGGGAGCCGGTATGGCTACACCTTC
TRBV2	once	TRBD2	TRBJ2-1	CASSSIAGVGNEQFF	TGTGCCAGCAGCAGTATAGCGGGGGTAGGCAATGAGCAGTTCTTC
TRBV15	-	-	TRBJ2-5	CATSRDSFGETQYF	TGTGCCACCAGCAGGGACAGTTTTGGAGAGACCCAGTACTTC
TRBV6-5	-	TRBD1	TRBJ1-2	CASRGPGTGVGYTF	TGTGCCAGCAGGGGTCCCGGGACAGGGGTTGGCTACACCTTC
TRBV11-2	-	TRBD2	TRBJ2-7	CASSPSGGPYYEQYF	TGTGCCAGCAGCCCTAGCGGGGGGCCCTACTACGAGCAGTACTTC
TRBV11-2	-	TRBD1	TRBJ1-1	CASSLDRGSTEAFF	TGTGCCAGCAGCTTAGACAGGGGGAGCACTGAAGCTTTCTTT
TRBV29-1	-	-	TRBJ1-1	CSVEGLGGAEAFF	TGCAGCGTTGAAGGCCTGGGGGGGGCTGAAGCTTTCTTT
TRBV5-4	-	-	TRBJ2-4	CASSTQVGAKNIQYF	TGTGCCAGCAGCACACAGGTTGGAGCCAAAAACATTCAGTACTTC
TRBV5-1	once	TRBD1	TRBJ2-7	CASSLAGTAYEQYF	TGCGCCAGCAGCTTGGCAGGGACAGCCTACGAGCAGTACTTC